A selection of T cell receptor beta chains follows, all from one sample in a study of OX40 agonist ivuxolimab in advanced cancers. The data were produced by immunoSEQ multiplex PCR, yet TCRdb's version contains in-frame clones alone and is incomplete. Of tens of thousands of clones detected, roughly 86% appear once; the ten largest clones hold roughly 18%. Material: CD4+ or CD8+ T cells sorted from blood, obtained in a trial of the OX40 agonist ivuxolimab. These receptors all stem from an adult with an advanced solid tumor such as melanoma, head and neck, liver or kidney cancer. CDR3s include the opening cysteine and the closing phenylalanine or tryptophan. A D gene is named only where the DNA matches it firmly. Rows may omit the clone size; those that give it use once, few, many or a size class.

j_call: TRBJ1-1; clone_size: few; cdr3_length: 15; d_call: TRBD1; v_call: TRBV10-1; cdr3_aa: CASSDIDRENTEAFF; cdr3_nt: TGCGCCAGCAGTGACATTGACAGGGAGAACACTGAAGCTTTCTTT
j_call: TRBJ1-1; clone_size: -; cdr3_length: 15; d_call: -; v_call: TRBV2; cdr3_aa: CASSEESAFYTEAFF; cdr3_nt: TGTGCCAGCAGTGAAGAAAGCGCCTTTTACACTGAAGCTTTCTTT
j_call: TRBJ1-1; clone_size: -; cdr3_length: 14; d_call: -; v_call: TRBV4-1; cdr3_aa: CASSQGNLNTEAFF; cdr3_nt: TGCGCCAGCAGCCAGGGGAACCTGAACACTGAAGCTTTCTTT
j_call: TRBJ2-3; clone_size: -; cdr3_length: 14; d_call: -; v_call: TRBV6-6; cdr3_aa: CASSYRQFTDTQYF; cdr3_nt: TGTGCCAGCAGTTACCGGCAGTTCACAGATACGCAGTATTTT
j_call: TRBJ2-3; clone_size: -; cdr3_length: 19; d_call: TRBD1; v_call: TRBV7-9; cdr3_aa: CASSSSRDSYSTSTDTQYF; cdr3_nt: TGTGCCAGCAGCTCTTCCCGGGACAGTTACTCAACTAGCACAGATACGCAGTATTTT
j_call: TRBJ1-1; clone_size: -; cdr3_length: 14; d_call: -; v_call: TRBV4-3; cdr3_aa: CASSQVAGGTEAFF; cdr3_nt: TGCGCCAGCAGCCAAGTAGCGGGGGGCACTGAAGCTTTCTTT
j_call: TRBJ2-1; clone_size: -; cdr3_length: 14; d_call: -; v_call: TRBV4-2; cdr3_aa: CASSQSGSYNEQFF; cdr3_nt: TGTGCCAGCAGCCAATCGGGCTCCTACAATGAGCAGTTCTTC
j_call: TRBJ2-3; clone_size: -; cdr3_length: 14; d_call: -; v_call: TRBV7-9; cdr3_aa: CASSLATEAVAQYF; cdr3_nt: TGTGCCAGCAGCTTAGCGACAGAGGCAGTGGCGCAGTATTTT
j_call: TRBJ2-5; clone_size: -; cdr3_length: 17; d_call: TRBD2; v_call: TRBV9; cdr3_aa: CASSLHPSLAGGETQYF; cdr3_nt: TGTGCCAGCAGCCTCCACCCCTCACTAGCGGGAGGAGAGACCCAGTACTTC
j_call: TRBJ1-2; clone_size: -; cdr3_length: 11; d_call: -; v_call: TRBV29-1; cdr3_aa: CSVGSAYGYTF; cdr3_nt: TGCAGCGTTGGGTCAGCCTATGGCTACACCTTC
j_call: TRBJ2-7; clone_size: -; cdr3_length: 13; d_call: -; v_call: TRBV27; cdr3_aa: CASSLGLLNEQYF; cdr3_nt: TGTGCCAGCAGTTTAGGCCTACTTAACGAGCAGTACTTC
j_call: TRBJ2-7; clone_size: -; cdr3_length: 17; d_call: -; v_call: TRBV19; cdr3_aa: CASSISGKSAPLYEQYF; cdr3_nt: TGTGCCAGTAGTATCTCTGGCAAATCTGCCCCTCTCTACGAGCAGTACTTC
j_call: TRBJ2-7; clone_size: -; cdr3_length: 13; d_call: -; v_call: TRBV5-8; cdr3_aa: CASSGYGGEEQYF; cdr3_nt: TGTGCCAGCAGCGGCTACGGGGGAGAAGAGCAGTACTTC
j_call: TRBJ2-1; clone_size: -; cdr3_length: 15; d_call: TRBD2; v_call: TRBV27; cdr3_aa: CASSPPGTSGEGQFF; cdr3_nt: TGTGCCAGCAGTCCGCCCGGGACTAGCGGAGAAGGGCAGTTCTTC
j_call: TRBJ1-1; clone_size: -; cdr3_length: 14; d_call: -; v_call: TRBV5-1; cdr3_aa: CASSFGDTNTEAFF; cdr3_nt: TGCGCCAGCAGCTTTGGAGACACGAACACTGAAGCTTTCTTT
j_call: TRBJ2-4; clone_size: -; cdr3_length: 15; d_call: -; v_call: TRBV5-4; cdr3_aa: CASSLYGGPKNIQYF; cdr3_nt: TGTGCCAGCAGCTTGTATGGGGGCCCCAAAAACATTCAGTACTTC
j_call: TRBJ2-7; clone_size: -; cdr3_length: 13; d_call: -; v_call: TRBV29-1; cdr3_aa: CSVDLVSSYEQYF; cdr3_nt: TGCAGCGTTGATTTGGTGAGCTCCTACGAGCAGTACTTC
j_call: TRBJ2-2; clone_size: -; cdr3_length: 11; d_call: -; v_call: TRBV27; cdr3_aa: CATRGGRELFF; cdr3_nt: TGTGCCACCCGAGGGGGTCGGGAGCTGTTTTTT
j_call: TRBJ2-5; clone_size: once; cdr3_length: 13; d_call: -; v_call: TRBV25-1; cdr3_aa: CASSPWVAETQYF; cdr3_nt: TGTGCCAGCAGCCCCTGGGTCGCGGAGACCCAGTACTTC
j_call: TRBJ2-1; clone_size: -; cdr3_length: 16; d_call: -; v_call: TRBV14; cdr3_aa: CASSQLSGSTYNEQFF; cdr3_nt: TGTGCCAGCAGCCAACTGAGCGGGTCCACCTACAATGAGCAGTTCTTC
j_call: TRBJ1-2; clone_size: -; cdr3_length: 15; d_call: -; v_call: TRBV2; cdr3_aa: CASSVTGTSAYGYTF; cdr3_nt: TGTGCCAGCAGTGTTACAGGGACCTCGGCCTATGGCTACACCTTC
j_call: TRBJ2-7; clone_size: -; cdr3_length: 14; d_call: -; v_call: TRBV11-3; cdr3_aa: CASSLAGRTYEQYF; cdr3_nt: TGTGCCAGCAGCTTAGCGGGACGGACCTACGAGCAGTACTTC
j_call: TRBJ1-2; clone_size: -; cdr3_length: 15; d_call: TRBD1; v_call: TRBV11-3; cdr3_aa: CASSLAPGQGYGYTF; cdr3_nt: TGTGCCAGCAGCTTAGCCCCGGGACAGGGCTATGGCTACACCTTC
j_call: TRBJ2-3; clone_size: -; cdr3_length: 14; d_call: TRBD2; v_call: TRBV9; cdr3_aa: CASSAAGGPDTQYF; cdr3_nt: TGTGCCAGCAGCGCAGCGGGGGGGCCAGATACGCAGTATTTT
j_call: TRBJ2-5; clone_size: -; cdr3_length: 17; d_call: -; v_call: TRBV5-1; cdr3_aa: CASSSPGSIAVQETQYF; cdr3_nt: TGCGCCAGCAGCAGCCCGGGGTCAATAGCCGTCCAAGAGACCCAGTACTTC
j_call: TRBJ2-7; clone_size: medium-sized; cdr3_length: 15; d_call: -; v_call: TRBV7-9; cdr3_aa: CASSLAMGTPNEQYF; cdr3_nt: TGTGCCAGCAGCTTAGCGATGGGTACCCCCAACGAGCAGTACTTC
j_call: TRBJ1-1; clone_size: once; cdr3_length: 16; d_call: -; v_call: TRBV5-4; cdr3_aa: CASTQAERRVNTEAFF; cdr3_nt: TGTGCCAGCACCCAGGCCGAGAGGCGGGTGAACACTGAAGCTTTCTTT
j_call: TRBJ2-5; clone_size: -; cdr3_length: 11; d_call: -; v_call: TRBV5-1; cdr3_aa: CASSVQETQYF; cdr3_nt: TGCGCCAGCAGCGTACAAGAGACCCAGTACTTC
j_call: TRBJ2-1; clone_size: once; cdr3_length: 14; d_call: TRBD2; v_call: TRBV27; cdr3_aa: CASTWTSGYNEQFF; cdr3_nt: TGTGCCAGCACGTGGACTAGCGGTTACAATGAGCAGTTCTTC
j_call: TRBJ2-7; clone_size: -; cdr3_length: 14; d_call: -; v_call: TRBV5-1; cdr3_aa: CASSLEAPGFEQYF; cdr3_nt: TGCGCCAGCAGCTTGGAAGCGCCCGGGTTCGAGCAGTACTTC
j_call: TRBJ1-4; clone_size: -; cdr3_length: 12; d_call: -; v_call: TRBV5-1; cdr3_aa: CASSFDGEKLFF; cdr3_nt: TGCGCCAGCAGCTTCGATGGGGAAAAACTGTTTTTT
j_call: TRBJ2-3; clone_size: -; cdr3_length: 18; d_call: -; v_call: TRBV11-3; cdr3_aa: CASSLVLFDGFSTDTQYF; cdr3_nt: TGTGCCAGCAGCTTAGTGTTGTTTGACGGGTTCTCCACAGATACGCAGTATTTT
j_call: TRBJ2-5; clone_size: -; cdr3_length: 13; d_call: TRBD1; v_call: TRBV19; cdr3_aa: CASSWDRVETQYF; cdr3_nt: TGTGCCAGTAGCTGGGACAGGGTTGAGACCCAGTACTTC
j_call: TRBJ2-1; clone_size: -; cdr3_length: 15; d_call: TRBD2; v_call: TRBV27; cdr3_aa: CASRNLSGRHTEQFF; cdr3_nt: TGTGCCAGCAGGAACTTATCCGGGAGGCATACTGAGCAGTTCTTC
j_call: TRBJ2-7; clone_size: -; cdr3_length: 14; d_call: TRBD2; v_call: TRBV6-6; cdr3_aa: CASSNGGSSYEQYF; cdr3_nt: TGTGCCAGCAGCAATGGCGGGAGCTCCTACGAGCAGTACTTC
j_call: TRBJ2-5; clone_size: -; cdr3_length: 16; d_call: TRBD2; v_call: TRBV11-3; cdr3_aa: CASSPQEDSGVETQYF; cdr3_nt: TGTGCCAGCAGCCCCCAGGAGGATAGCGGGGTAGAGACCCAGTACTTC
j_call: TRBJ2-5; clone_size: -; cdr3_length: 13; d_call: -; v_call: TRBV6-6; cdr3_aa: CASSFPRGETQYF; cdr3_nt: TGTGCCAGCAGTTTCCCTCGAGGGGAGACCCAGTACTTC
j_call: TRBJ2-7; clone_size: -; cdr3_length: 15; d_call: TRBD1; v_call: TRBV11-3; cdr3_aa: CASSRMTGEVREQYF; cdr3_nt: TGTGCCAGCAGCCGAATGACAGGGGAAGTGAGAGAGCAGTACTTC
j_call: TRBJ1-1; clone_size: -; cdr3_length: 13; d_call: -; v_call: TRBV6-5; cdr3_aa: CASSVGGITEAFF; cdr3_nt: TGTGCCAGCAGTGTTGGGGGGATCACTGAAGCTTTCTTT
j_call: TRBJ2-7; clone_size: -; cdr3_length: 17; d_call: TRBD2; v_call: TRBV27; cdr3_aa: CASSSPLTSGGSYEQYF; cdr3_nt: TGTGCCAGCAGCTCGCCCCTCACTAGCGGGGGGTCCTACGAGCAGTACTTC
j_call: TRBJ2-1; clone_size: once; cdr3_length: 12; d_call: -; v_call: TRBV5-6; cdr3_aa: CASSLLVHEQFF; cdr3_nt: TGTGCCAGCAGTTTACTTGTCCATGAGCAGTTCTTC
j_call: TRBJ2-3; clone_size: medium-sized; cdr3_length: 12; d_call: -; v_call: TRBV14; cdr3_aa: CASSLLTDTQYF; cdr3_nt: TGTGCCAGCAGCCTACTCACAGATACGCAGTATTTT
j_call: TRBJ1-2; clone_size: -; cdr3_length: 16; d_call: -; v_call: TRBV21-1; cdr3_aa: CASSKFGDRESYGYTF; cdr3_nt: TGTGCCAGCAGCAAATTCGGGGACAGGGAGTCCTATGGCTACACCTTC
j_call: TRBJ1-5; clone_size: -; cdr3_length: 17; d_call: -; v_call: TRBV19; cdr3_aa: CASTSWGEETSNQPQHF; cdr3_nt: TGTGCCAGTACCTCCTGGGGGGAGGAGACTAGCAATCAGCCCCAGCATTTT
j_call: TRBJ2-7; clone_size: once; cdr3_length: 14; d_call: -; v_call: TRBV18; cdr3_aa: CASSPPDSLHEQYF; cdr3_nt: TGTGCCAGCTCACCACCGGATTCGTTGCACGAGCAGTACTTC
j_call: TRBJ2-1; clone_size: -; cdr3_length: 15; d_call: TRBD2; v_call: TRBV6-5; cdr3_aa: CASSYLVAGHNEQFF; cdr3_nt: TGTGCCAGCAGTTACTTGGTAGCGGGGCACAATGAGCAGTTCTTC
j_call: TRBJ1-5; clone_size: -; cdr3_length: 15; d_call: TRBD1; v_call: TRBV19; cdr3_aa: CASSGQGARGQPQHF; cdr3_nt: TGTGCCAGTAGTGGACAGGGGGCGAGAGGGCAGCCCCAGCATTTT
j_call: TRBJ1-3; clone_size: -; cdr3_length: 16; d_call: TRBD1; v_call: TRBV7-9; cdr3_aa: CAVPGQNYTSGNTIYF; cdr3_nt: TGTGCCGTACCGGGACAGAACTACACTTCTGGAAACACCATATATTTT
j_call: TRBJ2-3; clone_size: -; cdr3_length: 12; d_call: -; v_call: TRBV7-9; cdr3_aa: CASSLMLDTQYF; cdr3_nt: TGTGCCAGCAGCTTAATGCTAGATACGCAGTATTTT
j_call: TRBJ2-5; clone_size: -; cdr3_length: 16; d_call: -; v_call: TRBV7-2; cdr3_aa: CASSSLPGSYQETQYF; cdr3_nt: TGTGCCAGCAGCTCCCTCCCGGGCAGCTACCAAGAGACCCAGTACTTC
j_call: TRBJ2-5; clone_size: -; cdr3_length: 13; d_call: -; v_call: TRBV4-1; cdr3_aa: CASSQGGGETQYF; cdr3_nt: TGCGCCAGCAGCCAAGGCGGCGGAGAGACCCAGTACTTC
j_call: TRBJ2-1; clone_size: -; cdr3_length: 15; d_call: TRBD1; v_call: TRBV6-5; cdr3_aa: CASRVGQSSYNEQFF; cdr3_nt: TGTGCCAGCAGGGTGGGACAGAGCTCCTACAATGAGCAGTTCTTC